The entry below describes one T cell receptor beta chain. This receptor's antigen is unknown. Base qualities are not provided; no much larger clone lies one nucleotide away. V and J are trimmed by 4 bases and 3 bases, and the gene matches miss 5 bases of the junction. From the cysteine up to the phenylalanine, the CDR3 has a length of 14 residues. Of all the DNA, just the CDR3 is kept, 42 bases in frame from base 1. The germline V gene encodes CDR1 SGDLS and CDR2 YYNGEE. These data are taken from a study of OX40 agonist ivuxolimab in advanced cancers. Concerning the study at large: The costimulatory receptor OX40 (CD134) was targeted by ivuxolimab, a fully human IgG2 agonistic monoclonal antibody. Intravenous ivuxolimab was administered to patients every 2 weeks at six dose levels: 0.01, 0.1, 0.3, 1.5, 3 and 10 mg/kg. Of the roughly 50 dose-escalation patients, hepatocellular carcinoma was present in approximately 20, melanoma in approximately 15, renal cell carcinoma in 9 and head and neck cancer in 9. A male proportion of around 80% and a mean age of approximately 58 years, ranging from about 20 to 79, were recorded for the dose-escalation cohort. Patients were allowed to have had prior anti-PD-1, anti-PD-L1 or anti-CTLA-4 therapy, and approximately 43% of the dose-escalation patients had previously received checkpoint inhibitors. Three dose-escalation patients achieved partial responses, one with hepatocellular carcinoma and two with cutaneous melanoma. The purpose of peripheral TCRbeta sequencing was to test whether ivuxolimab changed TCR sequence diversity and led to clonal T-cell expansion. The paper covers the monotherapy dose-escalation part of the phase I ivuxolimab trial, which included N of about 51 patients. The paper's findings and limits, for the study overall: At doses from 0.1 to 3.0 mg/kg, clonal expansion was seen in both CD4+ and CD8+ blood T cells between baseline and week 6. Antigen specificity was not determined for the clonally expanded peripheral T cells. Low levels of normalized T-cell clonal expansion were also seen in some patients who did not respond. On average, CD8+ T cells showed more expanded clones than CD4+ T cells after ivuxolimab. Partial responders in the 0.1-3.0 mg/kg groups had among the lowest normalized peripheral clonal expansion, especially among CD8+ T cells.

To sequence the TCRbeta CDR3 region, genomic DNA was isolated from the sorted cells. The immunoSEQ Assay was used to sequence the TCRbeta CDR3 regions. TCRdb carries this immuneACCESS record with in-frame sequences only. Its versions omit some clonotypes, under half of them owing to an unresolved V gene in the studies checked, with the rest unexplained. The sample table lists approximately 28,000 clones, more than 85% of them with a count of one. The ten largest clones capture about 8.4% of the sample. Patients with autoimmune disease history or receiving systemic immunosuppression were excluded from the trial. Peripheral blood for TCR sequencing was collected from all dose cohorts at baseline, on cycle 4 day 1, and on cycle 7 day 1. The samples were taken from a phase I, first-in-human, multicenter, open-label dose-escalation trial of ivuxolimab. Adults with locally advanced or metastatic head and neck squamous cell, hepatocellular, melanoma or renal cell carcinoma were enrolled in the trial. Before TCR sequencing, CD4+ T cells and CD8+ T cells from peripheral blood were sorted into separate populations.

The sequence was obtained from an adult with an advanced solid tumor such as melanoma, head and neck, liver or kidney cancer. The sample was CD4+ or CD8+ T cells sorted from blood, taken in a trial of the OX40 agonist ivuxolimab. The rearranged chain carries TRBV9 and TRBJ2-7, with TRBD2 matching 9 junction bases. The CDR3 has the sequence CASSSGTSSYEQYF. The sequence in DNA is TGTGCCAGCAGCTCTGGGACTAGCAGCTACGAGCAGTACTTC.